This TCR beta chain was captured by sequencing in a study of glioma-infiltrating T cells after dendritic cell vaccination. At the level of the study: At biweekly intervals, patients got three intradermal dendritic cell vaccine injections.

The primer mix had 60 V beta and 13 J beta primers. The repertoire was sequenced with immunoSEQ multiplex PCR; TCRdb's copy has only in-frame clones and lacks some. The sample contains around 100,000 clones, roughly 76% of which appear only once. PBMC were collected before vaccination, two weeks after the third vaccination, and at progression. The CDR3 contains 16 residues. Germline V gene sequence: CDR1 LGHNA, CDR2 YNFKEQ. Trimming cost V 4 bases and J 5 bases; bases outside gene matches: 10. The chain uses TRBV4-2 and TRBJ2-5, with 10 bases identical to TRBD2. The clonotype comes from a human donor with glioblastoma. The sample was blood, taken before dendritic cell vaccination. CDR3 nucleotides: TGTGCCAGCAGCCGGGAGCAGCTAGCGGGGGCCGAGACCCAGTACTTC. Translation gives CASSREQLAGAETQYF.